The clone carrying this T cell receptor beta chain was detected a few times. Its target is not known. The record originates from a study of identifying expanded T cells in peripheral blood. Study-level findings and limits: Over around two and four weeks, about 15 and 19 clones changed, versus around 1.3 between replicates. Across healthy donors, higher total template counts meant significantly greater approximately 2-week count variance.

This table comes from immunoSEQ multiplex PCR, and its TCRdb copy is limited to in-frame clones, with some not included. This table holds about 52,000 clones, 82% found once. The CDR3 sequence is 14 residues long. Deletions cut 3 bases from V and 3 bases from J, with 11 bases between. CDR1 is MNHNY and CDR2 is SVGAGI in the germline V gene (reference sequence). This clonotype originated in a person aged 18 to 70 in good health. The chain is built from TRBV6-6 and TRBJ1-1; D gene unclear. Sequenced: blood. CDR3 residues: CASSYGVGDTEAFF. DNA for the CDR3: TGTGCCAGCAGTTATGGAGTTGGGGACACTGAAGCTTTCTTT.